Here is one TCR beta chain with its context. This clonotype was counted many times. What this receptor recognizes is not known. The input lacks base qualities; no much larger clone sits a single base away. TCR libraries were built from 400 ng RNA with the Immunoverse kit, using molecular barcoded adaptors covering alpha/delta and beta/gamma chains. TCR library preparation used the same RNA that was used for transcriptome sequencing. Sequencing of the TCR libraries was done on an Illumina HiSeq 4000 with 2 x 150 cycles. In the source study's methods: With MiXCR, TCR reads were aligned to human V, D, J and C references and assembled into CDR3 clonotypes, with quality filtering and error correction included. Clonotype counts and gene usage diversity were analyzed with the tcR package in R. Raw mapping reads were checked after the RNA-seq reads had been mapped by STAR aligner version 2.5.3a onto the human GRCh37 genome. To test how sequencing depth affected the clonotypes detected, IR-seq fastq files were randomly downsampled with Seqtk 1.3. TCRdb trimmed the raw reads at Q25, called clones with MiXCR and kept productive beta chains. Rows are combined by CDR3 protein, so each entry shows the most common genes and DNA. TCRdb, not the authors, supplied the V and J calls. This sample has tens of thousands of distinct CDR3 sequences in its table, and roughly 15% of those were observed once. 35% to 45% of the sample goes to the ten largest clones.

The entry originates in a study of read filtering for tumor transcriptome and immune sequencing (dated by TCRdb to the early 2020s). Regarding the research as a whole: The cohort was composed of some 17 male and 14 to 15 female patients, with a mean age of roughly 61 years and an age range of about 45 to 90. Using the same bone marrow samples, the study ran both targeted immune repertoire sequencing and bulk whole-transcriptome sequencing and then compared the TCR repertoires from each method. TCR-region mapped reads per sample ranged from about 3.5 to 10.27 million with IR-seq versus only roughly 75 to 1273 with RNA-seq. As a main aim, a read-filtering strategy for immune repertoire data was addressed, with the specific question being whether clonotypes supported by a single read should be removed. Whole-transcriptome libraries were prepared with the TruSeq RNA Access Library Prep Kit after DNase treatment. Under revised international staging, roughly 8 patients fell into R-ISS I, 15 to 20 into R-ISS II and roughly 7 into R-ISS III.

Broad study findings and their caveats: In IR-seq, single-read clonotypes were roughly 82% of clonotypes but about 3.5% of total reads; in RNA-seq they were about 70% of clonotypes and 35% to 55% of reads. Compared with RNA-seq, IR-seq captured clonotypes at much greater depth and more reliably, and a smaller IR-seq throughput was enough to identify most of the shared clonotypes. The sorted CD138-negative fraction was composed of a mixed bone marrow immune population rather than of purified T cells. The correlation between IR-seq and RNA-seq shared clonotype proportions was increased by removal of single-read clonotypes.

Every patient had bone marrow sampled at the time of active disease. Isolation of bone marrow mononuclear cells was performed by Ficoll-Hypaque density gradient centrifugation. Myeloma plasma cells were removed and CD138-negative cells were collected by negative selection after labeling with CD138 magnetic microbeads on a MACS separator. Flow cytometry on an Attune NxT with CD138 antibodies was used to check the purity of the isolated cells. TRIzol reagent was used to extract total RNA, which was then quantified with a NanoDrop spectrophotometer. Paired RNA-seq and IR-seq were performed on the CD138-negative bone marrow sample of each patient. From cysteine to phenylalanine, the CDR3 is 22 amino acids long. Only the CDR3 portion is preserved as DNA: 66 bases, with reading frame beginning at the first base. The junction shows trimming of 3 bases on V and 2 bases on J, and the gene matches do not reach 26 bases of it. The germline V gene (reference sequence) provides CDR1 DFQATT and CDR2 SNEGSKA.

The TCR comes from a donor at least 40 years old with multiple myeloma. Sequencing was performed on a population of CD138-negative cells sorted from bone marrow. This specimen's cell subset or site label, interpreted: bone marrow mononuclear cells depleted of CD138+ plasma/myeloma cells by negative magnetic selection. The chain is encoded by TRBV20-1 joined to TRBJ2-7, with 12 middle bases fitting TRBD2. The CDR3 has the sequence CSARASGQARKTSGSPPYEQYF. The DNA reads TGCAGTGCTAGGGCTAGCGGCCAAGCCCGAAAGACTAGCGGGAGCCCTCCCTACGAGCAGTACTTC.